Sequencing of this T cell receptor (beta chain) was carried out in a study of T-cell reconstitution after alpha-beta-depleted transplantation in children. Findings of the study overall: Several hundred expanded graft clones reportedly were the source of alpha-beta T cells about two months after transplant. Most T-cell counts and diversity one year after the transplant came from T cells that were newly produced. There were some patients whose high TCRbeta diversity at day 60 came from surviving recipient T cells and thymic progenitors.

This clonotype was picked up many times. What it binds is not known. This CDR3 has 14 residues. V lost 3 bases and J 0 bases, leaving 8 bases between the germline ends. The authors prepared the TCRbeta library with unique molecular identifiers. TCRdb reprocessed the PCR reads via MiXCR and lists one record per CDR3 protein. The sample records around 420,000 distinct CDR3 sequences, roughly 17% being singletons. V gene TRBV12-3 or TRBV12-4 combines with J gene TRBJ2-5, with unresolved D. The clonotype comes from a boy under two years old who had a stem cell transplant for Wiskott-Aldrich syndrome, so the T cells may come from the graft donor. This specimen consisted of PBMCs, mostly from graft donor cells, obtained 360 days after TCRalphabeta/CD19-depleted stem cell transplant. The DNA for the CDR3 is TGTGCCAGCAGTTTGTCCCCGCACCAAGAGACCCAGTACTTC. Translated: CASSLSPHQETQYF.